This T cell receptor (beta chain) was profiled in a study of post-analysis software for immune sequencing data. Study-level points and caveats: Compared against controls, patients with multiple sclerosis displayed significantly lower normalized Chao1 diversity.

Each TCR beta cDNA library carried unique molecular identifiers. TCRdb reprocessed the PCR reads via MiXCR and lists one record per CDR3 protein. This repertoire shows approximately 730,000 distinct CDR3 sequences, around 46% found once; its top ten account for 4.9%. This clonotype was seen a handful of times. The antigen is undetermined. This clonotype was sampled from a girl aged 10 to 17 with multiple sclerosis. Sequenced material: blood.

CDR3: CASSQDRRTREFF. The CDR3 nucleotides are TGTGCCAGCAGCCAAGATAGGCGGACTAGGGAGTTCTTC. The J gene is TRBJ2-1, the V gene TRBV3-1, with TRBD2 identical over 7 bases. From germline, CDR1 is LGHDT and CDR2 YNNKEL (reference sequence). The CDR3 extends over 13 amino acids. V lost 0 bases to trimming and J lost 14 bases; unmatched junction nucleotides: 7.